This T cell receptor (beta chain) was obtained from a study of tumor-infiltrating lymphocytes in primary liver carcinoma. The approximately 20-31 mg bulk tissue piece was not sorted before simultaneous RNA and DNA extraction. The CDR3 has 15 amino acids. The germline gives CDR1 SGHTA, CDR2 FQGTGA. Making TCR beta cDNA involved 400 to 600 ng total RNA and a constant-region primer. Libraries of TCR beta came from three nested multiplex PCR rounds with slightly modified ARM-PCR. A C-beta reverse primer was combined with TRBV1-TRBV30 forward primers in the first two PCR rounds, and each round had roughly 9 cycles. TCRdb called the multiplex PCR reads again in MiXCR, with one record for every CDR3 protein. Counted here are 90,000 to 150,000 distinct CDR3 sequences, around 65% occurring once; the ten biggest clones make up 8.1%. Only a few counts were recorded for this clonotype. One junction end disagrees with the germline gene, perhaps due to a read error.

The sample consisted of tumor-adjacent normal liver tissue. The rearrangement uses TRBV7-3 and TRBJ2-3, with D perhaps matching TRBD2 (7 bases). This TCR came from a woman aged 55-70 years with primary liver carcinoma and hepatitis B virus infection. The CDR3 DNA is TGTACCAGCAGCTTTGGGGGGGCTAGCACAGATACGCAGTATTTT. Translation: CTSSFGGASTDTQYF.